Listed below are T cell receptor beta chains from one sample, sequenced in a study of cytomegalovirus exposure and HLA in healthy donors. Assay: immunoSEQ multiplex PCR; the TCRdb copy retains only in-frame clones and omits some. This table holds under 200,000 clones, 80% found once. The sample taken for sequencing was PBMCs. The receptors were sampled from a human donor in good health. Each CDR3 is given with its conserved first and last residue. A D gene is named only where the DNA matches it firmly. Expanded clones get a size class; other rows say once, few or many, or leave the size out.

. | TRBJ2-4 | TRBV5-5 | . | TGTGCCAGCAGCCCGGGAGAGGCCAAAAACATTCAGTACTTC | CASSPGEAKNIQYF
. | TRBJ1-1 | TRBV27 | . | TGTGCCAGCAGCCCCCTCATCGGTGCTGAAGCTTTCTTT | CASSPLIGAEAFF
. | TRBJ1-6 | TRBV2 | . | TGTGCCAGCAGAGAGGGCGGGGGTAGACGACCCCTCCACTTT | CASREGGGRRPLHF
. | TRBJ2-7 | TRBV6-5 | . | TGTGCCAGCAGCCGGCAGGGGCACCTATCCTACGAGCAGTACTTC | CASSRQGHLSYEQYF
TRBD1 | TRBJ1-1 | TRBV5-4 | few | TGTGCCAGCAGCTCCTTAGGACAGGGGGCGAATGCGGACACTGAAGCTTTCTTT | CASSSLGQGANADTEAFF
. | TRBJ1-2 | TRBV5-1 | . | TGCGCCAGCACTGCTGGGACATCTAACTATGGCTACACCTTC | CASTAGTSNYGYTF
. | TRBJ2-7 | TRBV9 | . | TGTGCCAGCAGCGTAGGTGGGGGGGCCGGCTACGAGCAGTACTTC | CASSVGGGAGYEQYF
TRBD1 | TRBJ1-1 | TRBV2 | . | TGTGCCAGCAGTCCCCCGACAGGGAGTTTGAACACTGAAGCTTTCTTT | CASSPPTGSLNTEAFF
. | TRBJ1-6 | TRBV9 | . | TGTGCCAGCAGCGTAGGGGACCACGCAGGGGATTCACCCCTCCACTTT | CASSVGDHAGDSPLHF
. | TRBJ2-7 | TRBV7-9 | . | TGTGCCAGCAGCTCACAAAGCCTAGGGGTATCCTACGAGCAGTACTTC | CASSSQSLGVSYEQYF
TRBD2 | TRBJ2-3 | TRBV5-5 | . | TGTGCCAGCAGCCGCGGACTAGCTCGCACAGATACGCAGTATTTT | CASSRGLARTDTQYF
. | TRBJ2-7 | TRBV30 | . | TGTGCCCGTGAATGGGGGACATTCGCCTACGAGCAGTACTTC | CAREWGTFAYEQYF
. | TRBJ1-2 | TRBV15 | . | TGTGCCACCAGCAGAGATTCTGACTATGGCTACACCTTC | CATSRDSDYGYTF
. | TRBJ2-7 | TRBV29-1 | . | TGCAGCGTTGGTGAGACCTACGAGCAGTACTTC | CSVGETYEQYF